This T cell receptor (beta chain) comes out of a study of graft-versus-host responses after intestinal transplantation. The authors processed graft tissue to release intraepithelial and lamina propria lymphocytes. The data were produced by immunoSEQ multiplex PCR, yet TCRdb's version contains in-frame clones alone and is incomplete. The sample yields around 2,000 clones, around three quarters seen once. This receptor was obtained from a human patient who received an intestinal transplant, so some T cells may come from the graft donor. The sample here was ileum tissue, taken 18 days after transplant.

The CDR3 DNA is TGTGCCAGCGGGAGGGCCCCCTACGAGCAGTACTTC. It yields the protein CASGRAPYEQYF. The V call is TRBV9, the J call TRBJ2-7, with TRBD2 matching 7 bases. The CDR3 contains 12 residues. Germline V gene data show CDR1 as SGDLS and CDR2 as YYNGEE. V lost 7 bases, J lost 2 bases, and 3 bases stayed unmatched.